The 32 T cell receptor beta chains below were found in one sample sequenced in a study of T cell responses to AZD1222 COVID-19 vaccine. The assay was immunoSEQ multiplex PCR, and TCRdb's table has in-frame clones only and misses some. The data hold 150,000 or so clones, with almost 95% observed a single time. The sequencing here drew on peripheral blood, taken on day 0 of AZD1222 vaccination. The receptors originated from an adult in good health.

The chain's CDR3 is CASSGQGAGGEQFF. The CDR3 nucleotides read TGTGCCAGCAGTGGACAGGGGGCAGGTGGTGAGCAGTTCTTC. The rearrangement uses TRBV6-4 and TRBJ2-1; TRBD1 matches at 10 bases. The CDR3 is made up of 14 amino acids. V lost 4 bases to trimming and J lost 9 bases; unmatched junction nucleotides: 6. Germline CDR1 reads MRHNA; CDR2 reads SNTAGT.

V is TRBV7-2 and J is TRBJ2-5; D not resolved. V was clipped by 0 bases and J by 1 base, with 12 bases between them. Germline V CDR1 and CDR2: SGHTA, FQGNSA. This CDR3 spans 16 amino acids. The CDR3 spells CASSLAGRLIQETQYF. CDR3 sequence (DNA): TGTGCCAGCAGCTTAGCGGGCAGGCTAATCCAAGAGACCCAGTACTTC.

The V and J genes are TRBV18 and TRBJ1-2; no clear D. Germline CDR1 is KGHSH and CDR2 is LQKENI. V dropped 4 bases and J dropped 4 bases, with 13 bases sitting between them. The CDR3 length is 14 residues. CDR3 sequence (DNA): TGTGCCAGCTCACTAGTAGGGTTTTTCTATGGCTACACCTTC. It specifies CASSLVGFFYGYTF. Using reference TRBV18 and TRBJ1-2 for the parts outside the CDR3, the full variable domain is NAGVMQNPRHLVRRRGQEARLRCSPMKGHSHVYWYRQLPEEGLKFMVYLQKENIIDESGMPKERFSAEFPKEGPSILRIQQVVRGDSAAYFCASSLVGFFYGYTFGSGTRLTVV.

J is TRBJ2-5 and V is TRBV19, with unresolved D. The CDR3 contains 12 residues. Germline V CDR1 and CDR2: LNHDA, SQIVND (reference sequence). V shed 5 bases and J shed 4 bases, with 8 bases lying between them. The CDR3 DNA reads as TGTGCCAGTAGTGGAGAGGCAGAGACCCAGTACTTC. This encodes CASSGEAETQYF.

The chain is built from TRBV4-1 and TRBJ2-5; D gene ambiguous. This CDR3 comprises 15 residues. V lost 1 base to trimming and J lost 2 bases, with 11 bases between them. CDR1 is MGHRA and CDR2 is YSYEKL in the germline V gene. CDR3 residues: CASSQVLGSQETQYF. CDR3 nucleotide sequence: TGCGCCAGCAGCCAAGTTTTGGGCAGTCAAGAGACCCAGTACTTC.

The V gene is TRBV27, the J gene TRBJ2-7, with TRBD1 matching 7 bases. Germline CDR1 reads MNHEY; CDR2 reads SMNVEV (reference sequence). V was pared by 5 bases and J by 4 bases, with 5 bases of the junction left unmatched. The CDR3 sequence is 13 residues long. The CDR3 spells CASSGDRKYEQYF. The CDR3 DNA is TGTGCCAGCAGTGGGGACAGAAAATACGAGCAGTACTTC.

This rearrangement joins TRBV5-6 to TRBJ1-4, with D tentatively TRBD1 (5 bases). CDR1 is SGHDT, CDR2 YYEEEE, per germline. The CDR3 runs 13 residues. Trimming took off 8 bases at V and 8 bases at J, with 16 bases between the two ends. CDR3 in amino acids: CASMAGREEKLFF. The CDR3 nucleotides are TGTGCCAGTATGGCAGGGAGGGAGGAAAAACTGTTTTTT.

The chain couples TRBV29-1 to TRBJ2-3; a possible D gene is TRBD2 (5 bases). The CDR3 has 15 residues. Germline CDR1 SQVTM, CDR2 ANQGSEA. V gave up 0 bases and J gave up 2 bases, with 12 bases separating them. The CDR3 nucleotides read TGCAGCGTTGAAGACCGTGGACGGGACACAGATACGCAGTATTTT. The encoded protein is CSVEDRGRDTDTQYF.

As regards this clone: Distinct nucleotide sequences in the sample also encode this CDR3. The gene calls are TRBV12-3 or TRBV12-4 and TRBJ1-5; D is unresolved. V gave up 6 bases and J gave up 3 bases, with 3 bases separating them. The CDR3 extends over 11 amino acids. The CDR3 sequence is CASSLNQPQHF. In DNA, the CDR3 is TGTGCCAGCAGCCTCAATCAGCCCCAGCATTTT.

The genes are TRBV30 and TRBJ1-2; D gene uncertain. The germline CDR1 and CDR2 sequences are GTSNPN and SVGIG (reference sequence). The CDR3 runs 10 residues. The ends were cut back, 3 bases at V and 4 bases at J, with 3 bases in the middle. The CDR3 sequence: CAWRGYGYTF. CDR3 sequence (DNA): TGTGCCTGGAGGGGCTATGGCTACACCTTC.

This rearrangement joins TRBV19 to TRBJ1-2, with TRBD1 as a possible D gene (5 bases). CDR3 length equals 13 residues. Germline CDR1 LNHDA, CDR2 SQIVND (reference sequence). V lost 7 bases and J 8 bases, leaving 17 bases between the germline ends. Written as DNA, the CDR3 is TGTGCCAGTATCGCCAAGGCAGGGCCCGGCTACACCTTC. Translated: CASIAKAGPGYTF. The variable domain in full, completed from reference TRBV19 and TRBJ1-2, reads DGGITQSPKYLFRKEGQNVTLSCEQNLNHDAMYWYRQDPGQGLRLIYYSQIVNDFQKGDIAEGYSVSREKKESFPLTVTSAQKNPTAFYLCASIAKAGPGYTFGSGTRLTVV.

The rearrangement joins TRBV3-1 (or the pseudogene TRBV3-2) to TRBJ1-1, with TRBD1 as a possible D gene (5 bases). CDR3 length: 13 amino acids. CDR1 is LGHDT, CDR2 YNNKEL, per germline (reference sequence). Trimming shortened V by 4 bases and J by 6 bases, and 12 bases separated the two germline ends. CDR3 amino acids: CASSLTGFAEAFF. CDR3 DNA: TGTGCCAGCAGCCTCACAGGTTTCGCTGAAGCTTTCTTT.

The chain carries TRBV24-1 and TRBJ1-5, with 7 bases that match TRBD1. The CDR3 spans 14 residues. Germline CDR1 and CDR2: KGHDR and SFDVKD. V dropped 6 bases and J dropped 3; count of bases not matched to a gene: 4. The chain's CDR3 is CATSPTGDNQPQHF. In DNA, the CDR3 is TGTGCCACCAGTCCAACAGGGGACAATCAGCCCCAGCATTTT.

The chain combines TRBV10-3 with TRBJ1-1; D gene unclear. Germline-derived CDR1 and CDR2 are ENHRY and SYGVKD. V lost 10 bases to trimming and J lost 1 base, with 7 bases between them. This CDR3 has 11 amino acids. CDR3 residues: CASAKNTEAFF. The CDR3 DNA sequence: TGTGCCAGCGCAAAGAACACTGAAGCTTTCTTT.

V gene TRBV19 combines with J gene TRBJ1-1, with D possibly matching TRBD1 (5 bases). Germline CDR1 is LNHDA and CDR2 is SQIVND (reference sequence). The V end lost 4 bases, the J end lost 4 bases, and 13 bases lay between the germline ends. CDR3 length: 14 amino acids. This chain's CDR3 is CASSTGPGLTEAFF. The CDR3, as DNA: TGTGCCAGTAGTACCGGGCCAGGGCTCACTGAAGCTTTCTTT. Filled out from reference TRBV19 and TRBJ1-1, the complete variable domain reads DGGITQSPKYLFRKEGQNVTLSCEQNLNHDAMYWYRQDPGQGLRLIYYSQIVNDFQKGDIAEGYSVSREKKESFPLTVTSAQKNPTAFYLCASSTGPGLTEAFFGQGTRLTVV.

The chain combines TRBV14 with TRBJ2-2; D ambiguous. Germline CDR1 is SGHDN and CDR2 is FVKESK. The V and J ends lost 0 bases and 4 bases respectively, with 15 bases between them. The CDR3 loop spans 17 amino acids. The CDR3 region is CASSQDLGSTLTGELFF. For the CDR3, the DNA is TGTGCCAGCAGCCAAGATCTTGGTAGTACCCTCACCGGGGAGCTGTTTTTT.

The rearrangement links TRBV5-1 to TRBJ2-7, with D possibly matching TRBD2 (5 bases). Deletions cut 3 bases from V and 1 base from J, with 17 bases between. This CDR3 region has 16 residues. In germline, CDR1 is SGHRS, CDR2 YFSETQ. This CDR3 is CASSSGIEDLSYEQYF. DNA for the CDR3: TGCGCCAGCAGCTCGGGAATTGAGGACCTATCCTACGAGCAGTACTTC.

The J gene is TRBJ1-1, the V gene TRBV18; D is possibly TRBD1 (5 bases). This CDR3 spans 15 amino acids. Germline CDR1 reads KGHSH; CDR2 reads LQKENI. Deletions cut 3 bases from V and 2 bases from J, with 13 bases between. This chain's CDR3 is CASSPREGPNTEAFF. For the CDR3, the DNA is TGTGCCAGCTCACCCCGTGAGGGGCCCAACACTGAAGCTTTCTTT.

The chain couples TRBV30 to TRBJ2-1; D call uncertain. V was pared by 0 bases and J by 4 bases, with 16 bases between. Germline CDR1 GTSNPN, CDR2 SVGIG (reference sequence). The CDR3 runs 16 residues. CDR3 in DNA: TGTGCCTGGAGTGTGGAATATCAAGTTGGGTACAATGAGCAGTTCTTC. Protein: CAWSVEYQVGYNEQFF.

This chain connects TRBV4-1 to TRBJ1-1; TRBD1 matches 7 bases. The CDR3 extends over 13 amino acids. In germline, CDR1 is MGHRA, CDR2 YSYEKL. Trimming took 4 bases from V and 7 from J; bases not matched to a gene: 6. CDR3 DNA sequence: TGCGCCAGCAGCCGGGGACAGCTCTTTGAAGCTTTCTTT. Translated: CASSRGQLFEAFF.

The chain links TRBV6-5 to TRBJ2-3; D is possibly TRBD2 (7 bases). CDR1 is MNHEY, CDR2 SVGAGI, per germline. This CDR3 contains 15 residues. Trimming removed 5 bases at V and 6 bases at J, with 18 bases between. Here the CDR3 DNA reads TGTGCCAGCAGTCGTAGCGGGTTCCAGGGGGATACGCAGTATTTT. Translating it yields CASSRSGFQGDTQYF.

The chain is built from TRBV7-9 and TRBJ1-2; possibly TRBD1 for D (5 bases). Trimming removed 2 bases from V and 4 bases from J, with 8 bases in between. Germline V gene lookup returns CDR1 SEHNR and CDR2 FQNEAQ (reference sequence). The CDR3 sequence is 13 residues long. The DNA of the CDR3 is TGTGCCAGCAGCTTAAGGGGCCCCTATGGCTACACCTTC. This sequence encodes CASSLRGPYGYTF. The variable domain in full, with the rest retrieved from reference TRBV7-9 and TRBJ1-2, is DTGVSQNPRHKITKRGQNVTFRCDPISEHNRLYWYRQTLGQGPEFLTYFQNEAQLEKSRLLSDRFSAERPKGSFSTLEIQRTEQGDSAMYLCASSLRGPYGYTFGSGTRLTVV.

This clone is a singleton in its sample. At one boundary the junction diverges from the germline segment, which might be a read error. The chain joins TRBV4-1 to TRBJ2-3; 11 nucleotides align to TRBD2. CDR1 is MGHRA and CDR2 is YSYEKL in the germline V gene. This CDR3 has 15 residues. The CDR3 loop is CASSLTSGGTDTQYF. The CDR3 DNA reads as TGCGCCAGCAGCCTAACTAGCGGGGGCACGGATACGCAGTATTTT.

The chain has TRBV30 and TRBJ1-5, with unresolved D. V was pared by 1 base and J by 3 bases, with 10 bases between. CDR3 size: 14 residues. Germline values: CDR1 GTSNPN, CDR2 SVGIG (reference sequence). The CDR3 coding sequence is TGTGCCTGGAGTGGAGGGCAGCACAATCAGCCCCAGCATTTT. It encodes CAWSGGQHNQPQHF.

The chain has TRBV2 and TRBJ2-7; D gene ambiguous. V lost 3 bases to trimming and J lost 0 bases, with 9 bases between them. From germline, CDR1 is SNHLY and CDR2 FYNNEI. The CDR3 runs to 14 residues. CDR3 sequence: CASSDSAPSYEQYF. The CDR3 bases are TGTGCCAGCAGTGACAGCGCACCCTCCTACGAGCAGTACTTC.

This clone was detected once. The V gene is TRBV7-9, the J gene TRBJ2-5, with 7 bases lining up with TRBD2. After removal of 4 bases from V and 4 bases from J, the junction contained 9 bases not matched to a gene. The CDR3 totals 15 residues. Germline V CDR1 and CDR2: SEHNR, FQNEAQ (reference sequence). In nucleotides, the CDR3 is TGTGCCAGCAGCTCAGGACGTCTAGCGGCAGAGACCCAGTACTTC. Amino acids: CASSSGRLAAETQYF. The variable domain in full, completed from reference TRBV7-9 and TRBJ2-5, reads DTGVSQNPRHKITKRGQNVTFRCDPISEHNRLYWYRQTLGQGPEFLTYFQNEAQLEKSRLLSDRFSAERPKGSFSTLEIQRTEQGDSAMYLCASSSGRLAAETQYFGPGTRLLVL.

The chain is built from TRBV2 and TRBJ2-7, with no clear D. The CDR3 covers 15 residues. Trimming took 1 base from V and 4 from J, leaving 14 bases between them. CDR1 is SNHLY, CDR2 FYNNEI, per germline. CDR3 sequence: CASSEDFGRLYEQYF. CDR3 nucleotides: TGTGCCAGCAGTGAAGATTTTGGGCGGCTATACGAGCAGTACTTC.

CDR3 residues: CASSPLSRRTGLPYEQYF. The CDR3 region has the DNA TGTGCCAGCAGCCCCCTTAGTAGGCGGACGGGCCTGCCCTACGAGCAGTACTTC. The rearrangement joins TRBV11-2 to TRBJ2-7; no clear D. The CDR3 is 18 residues long. Trimming removed 5 bases at V and 2 bases at J, with 25 bases between. Germline V gene lookup returns CDR1 SGHAT and CDR2 FQNNGV.

This rearrangement joins TRBV11-1 to TRBJ1-4, with unresolved D. Germline CDR1 is SGHAT and CDR2 is FQDESV (reference sequence). The CDR3 consists of 13 residues. With 0 bases removed from V and 7 bases from J, the gap between germline ends came to 6 bases. This CDR3 is CASSLATSEKLFF. The CDR3 bases are TGTGCCAGCAGCTTAGCGACGAGTGAAAAACTGTTTTTT.

The chain uses TRBV5-4 and TRBJ2-3; 12 bases are shared with TRBD2. Trimming took 1 base from V and 5 from J; bases not matched to a gene: 11. The length of the CDR3 is 18 residues. The germline gives CDR1 SGHNT, CDR2 YYREEE (reference sequence). CDR3 residues: CASSLFLLAGGPLDTQYF. The DNA for the CDR3 is TGTGCCAGCAGCTTGTTTTTGCTAGCGGGAGGGCCCTTAGATACGCAGTATTTT.

V gene TRBV7-3 combines with J gene TRBJ1-1, with a weak D call TRBD1 (6 bases). V lost 5 bases and J 11 bases, leaving 15 bases between the germline ends. Per the germline V gene, CDR1 is SGHTA and CDR2 is FQGTGA. The CDR3 is 12 residues long. CDR3 DNA: TGTGCCAGCAGCCCGGCTCAGGGGCTGGCTTTCTTT. Translating it yields CASSPAQGLAFF.

The CDR3 bases are TGTGCCACCAGTGACACTAGATCGGGATATAGCAATCAGCCCCAGCATTTT. Its translation is CATSDTRSGYSNQPQHF. The chain combines TRBV24-1 with TRBJ1-5; unclear D gene. CDR3 size: 17 residues. V lost 4 bases, J lost 0 bases, and 15 bases lay in between. Germline values: CDR1 KGHDR, CDR2 SFDVKD.